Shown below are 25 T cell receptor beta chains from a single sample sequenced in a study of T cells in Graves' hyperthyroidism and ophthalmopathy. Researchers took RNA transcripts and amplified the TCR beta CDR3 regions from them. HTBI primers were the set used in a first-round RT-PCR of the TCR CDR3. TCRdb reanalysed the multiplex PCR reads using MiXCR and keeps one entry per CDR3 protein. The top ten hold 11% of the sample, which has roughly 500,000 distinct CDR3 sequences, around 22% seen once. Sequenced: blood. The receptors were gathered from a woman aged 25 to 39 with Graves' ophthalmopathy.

CDR3: CASSPDSGSNQPQHF. The CDR3 DNA sequence: TGTGCCAGTAGCCCCGACAGTGGTAGCAATCAGCCCCAGCATTTT. The chain recombines TRBV19 with TRBJ1-5; D is possibly TRBD1 (5 bases). The length of the CDR3 is 15 residues. The germline CDR1 and CDR2 sequences are LNHDA and SQIVND (reference sequence). V lost 6 bases to trimming and J lost 0 bases, with 12 bases between them.

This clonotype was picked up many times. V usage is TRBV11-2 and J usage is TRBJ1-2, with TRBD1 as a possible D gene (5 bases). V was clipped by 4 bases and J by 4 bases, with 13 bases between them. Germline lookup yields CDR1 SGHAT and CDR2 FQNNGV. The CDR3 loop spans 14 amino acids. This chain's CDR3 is CASSSMDISYGYTF. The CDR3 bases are TGTGCCAGCAGCTCTATGGACATCAGCTATGGCTACACCTTC.

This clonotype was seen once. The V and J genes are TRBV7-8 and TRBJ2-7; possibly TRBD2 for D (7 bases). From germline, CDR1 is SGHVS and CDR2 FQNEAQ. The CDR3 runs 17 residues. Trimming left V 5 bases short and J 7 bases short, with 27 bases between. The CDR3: CASSPRVGAGAGWEQYF. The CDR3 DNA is TGTGCCAGCAGCCCGAGAGTCGGGGCGGGGGCCGGCTGGGAGCAGTACTTC.

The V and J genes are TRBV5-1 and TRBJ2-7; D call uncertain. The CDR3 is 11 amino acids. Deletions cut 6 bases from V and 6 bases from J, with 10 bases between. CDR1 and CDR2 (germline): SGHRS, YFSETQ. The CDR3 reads CASNFGVEQYF. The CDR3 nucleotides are TGCGCCAGCAACTTTGGAGTCGAGCAGTACTTC.

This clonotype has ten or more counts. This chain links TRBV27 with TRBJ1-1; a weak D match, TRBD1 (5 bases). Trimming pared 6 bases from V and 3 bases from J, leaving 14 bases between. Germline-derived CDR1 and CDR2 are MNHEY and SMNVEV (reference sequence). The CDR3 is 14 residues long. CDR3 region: CASRPGGAHTEAFF. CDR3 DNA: TGTGCCAGCAGACCGGGTGGGGCGCACACTGAAGCTTTCTTT.

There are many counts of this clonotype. The CDR3 DNA sequence: TGTGCCAGCAGTTTATCGATAAGACTAGCGGGGGGGCCAAGTAGCACCGGGGAGCTGTTTTTT. Protein product: CASSLSIRLAGGPSSTGELFF. The chain combines TRBV27 with TRBJ2-2; TRBD2 matches 14 bases. Germline lookup yields CDR1 MNHEY and CDR2 SMNVEV (reference sequence). CDR3 length: 21 amino acids. V lost 0 bases to trimming and J lost 4 bases; unmatched junction nucleotides: 13.

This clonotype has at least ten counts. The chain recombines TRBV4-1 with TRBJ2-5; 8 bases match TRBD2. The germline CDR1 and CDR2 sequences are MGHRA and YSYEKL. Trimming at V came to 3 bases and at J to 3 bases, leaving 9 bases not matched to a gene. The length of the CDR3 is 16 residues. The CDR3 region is CASSQITKRGKETQYF. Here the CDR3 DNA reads TGCGCCAGCAGCCAGATCACAAAGCGGGGGAAAGAGACCCAGTACTTC.

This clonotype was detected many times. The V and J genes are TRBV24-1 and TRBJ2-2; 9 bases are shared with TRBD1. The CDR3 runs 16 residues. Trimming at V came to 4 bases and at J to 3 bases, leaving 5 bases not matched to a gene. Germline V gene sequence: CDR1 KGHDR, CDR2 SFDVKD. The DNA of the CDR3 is TGTGCCACCAGTGACCCGGGACAGGGAGACACCGGGGAGCTGTTTTTT. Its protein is CATSDPGQGDTGELFF.

In DNA form, the CDR3 reads TGCGCCAGCAGCATTGAGACAGGGAGAAGTTATGGCTACACCTTC. Translated: CASSIETGRSYGYTF. The gene calls are TRBV5-1 and TRBJ1-2; 7 nucleotides align to TRBD1. Per the germline V gene, CDR1 is SGHRS and CDR2 is YFSETQ. The V segment lost 4 bases and the J segment 5 bases; nucleotides outside the gene matches: 11. CDR3 length: 15 amino acids. Full variable domain (outside the CDR3, taken from reference TRBV5-1 and TRBJ1-2): KAGVTQTPRYLIKTRGQQVTLSCSPISGHRSVSWYQQTPGQGLQFLFEYFSETQRNKGNFPGRFSGRQFSNSRSEMNVSTLELGDSALYLCASSIETGRSYGYTFGSGTRLTVV.

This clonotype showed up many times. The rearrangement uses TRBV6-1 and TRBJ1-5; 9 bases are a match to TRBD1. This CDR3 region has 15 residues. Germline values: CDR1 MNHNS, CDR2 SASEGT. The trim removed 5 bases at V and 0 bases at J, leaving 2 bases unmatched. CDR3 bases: TGTGCCAGCAGTAGACAGGGGGATAGCAATCAGCCCCAGCATTTT. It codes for CASSRQGDSNQPQHF.

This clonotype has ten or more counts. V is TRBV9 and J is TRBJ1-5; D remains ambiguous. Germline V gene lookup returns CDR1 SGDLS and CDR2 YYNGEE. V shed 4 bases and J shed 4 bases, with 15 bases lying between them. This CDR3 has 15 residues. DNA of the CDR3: TGTGCCAGCAGCCCCTGGGCAGGATCAAATCAGCCCCAGCATTTT. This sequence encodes CASSPWAGSNQPQHF.

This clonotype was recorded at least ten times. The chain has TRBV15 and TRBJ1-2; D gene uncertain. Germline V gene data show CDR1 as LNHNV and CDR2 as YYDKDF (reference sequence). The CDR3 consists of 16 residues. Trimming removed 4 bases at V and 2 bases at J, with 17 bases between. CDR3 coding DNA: TGTGCCACCAGCAACCTCCTTCTCGGAGGGAACTATGGCTACACCTTC. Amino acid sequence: CATSNLLLGGNYGYTF.

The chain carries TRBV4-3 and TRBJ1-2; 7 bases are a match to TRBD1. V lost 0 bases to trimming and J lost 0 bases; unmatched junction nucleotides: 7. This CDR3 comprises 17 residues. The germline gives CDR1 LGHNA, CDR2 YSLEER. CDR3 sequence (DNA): TGCGCCAGCAGCCAAGATGCTACAGGGGTCGCTAACTATGGCTACACCTTC. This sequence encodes CASSQDATGVANYGYTF.

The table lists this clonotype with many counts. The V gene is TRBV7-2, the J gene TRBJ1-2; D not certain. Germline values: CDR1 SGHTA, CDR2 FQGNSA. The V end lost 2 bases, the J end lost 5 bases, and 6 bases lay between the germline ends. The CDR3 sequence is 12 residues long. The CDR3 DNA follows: TGTGCCAGCAGCTTAACGGTATATGGCTACACCTTC. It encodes CASSLTVYGYTF.

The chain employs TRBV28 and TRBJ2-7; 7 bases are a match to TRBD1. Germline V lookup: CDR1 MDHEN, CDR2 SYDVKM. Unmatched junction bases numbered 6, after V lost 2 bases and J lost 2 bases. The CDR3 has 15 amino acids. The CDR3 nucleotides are TGTGCCAGCAGTTTACACCCGACAGGGACCTACGAGCAGTACTTC. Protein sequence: CASSLHPTGTYEQYF.

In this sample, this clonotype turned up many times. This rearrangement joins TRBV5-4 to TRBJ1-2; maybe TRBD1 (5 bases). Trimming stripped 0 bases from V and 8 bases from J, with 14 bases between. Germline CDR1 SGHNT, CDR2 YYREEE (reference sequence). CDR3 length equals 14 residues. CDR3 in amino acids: CASSLEGAGRGYTF. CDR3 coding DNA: TGTGCCAGCAGCTTGGAGGGTGCAGGGCGAGGCTACACCTTC.

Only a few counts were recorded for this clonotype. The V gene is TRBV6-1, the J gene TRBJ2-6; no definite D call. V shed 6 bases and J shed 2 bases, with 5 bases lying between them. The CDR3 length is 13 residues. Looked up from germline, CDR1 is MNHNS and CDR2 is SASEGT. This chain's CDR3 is CASRRTGANVLTF. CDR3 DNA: TGTGCCAGCAGAAGAACTGGGGCCAACGTCCTGACTTTC.

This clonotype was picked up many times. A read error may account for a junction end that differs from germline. The DNA of the CDR3 is TGTGCTAGCAGCTTAACAACGGACACTGAAGCTTTCTTT. Amino acid sequence: CASSLTTDTEAFF. This chain connects TRBV7-7 to TRBJ1-1; D not resolved. The CDR3 contains 13 residues. From germline, CDR1 is SSHAT and CDR2 FNYEAQ (reference sequence).

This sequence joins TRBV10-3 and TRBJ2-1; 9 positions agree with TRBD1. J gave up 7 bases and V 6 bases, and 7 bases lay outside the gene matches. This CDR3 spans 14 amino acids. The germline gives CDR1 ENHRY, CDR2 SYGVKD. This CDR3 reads CAISAQGAGNEQFF. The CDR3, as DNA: TGTGCCATCAGCGCACAGGGGGCAGGGAATGAGCAGTTCTTC.

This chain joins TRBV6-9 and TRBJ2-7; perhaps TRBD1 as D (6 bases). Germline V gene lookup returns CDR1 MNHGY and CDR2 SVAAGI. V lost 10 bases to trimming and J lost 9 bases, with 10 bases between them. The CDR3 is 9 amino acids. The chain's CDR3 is CAKDSPQYF. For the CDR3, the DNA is TGTGCCAAGGACAGTCCGCAGTACTTC.

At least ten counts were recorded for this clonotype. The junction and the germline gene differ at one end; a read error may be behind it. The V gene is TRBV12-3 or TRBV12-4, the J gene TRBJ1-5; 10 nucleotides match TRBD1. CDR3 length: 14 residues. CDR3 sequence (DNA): TGCGCCAGCAGCTTGGACAGGGGGGATCAGCCCCAGCATTTT. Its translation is CASSLDRGDQPQHF.

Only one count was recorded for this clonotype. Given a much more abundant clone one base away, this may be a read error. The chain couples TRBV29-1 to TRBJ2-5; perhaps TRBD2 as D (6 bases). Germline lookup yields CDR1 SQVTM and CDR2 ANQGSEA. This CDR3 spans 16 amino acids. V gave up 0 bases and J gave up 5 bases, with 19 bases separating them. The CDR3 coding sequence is TGCAGCGTTGAAGACGCGGGAAACGGGGAGACTGAGACCCAGTACTTC. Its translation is CSVEDAGNGETETQYF.

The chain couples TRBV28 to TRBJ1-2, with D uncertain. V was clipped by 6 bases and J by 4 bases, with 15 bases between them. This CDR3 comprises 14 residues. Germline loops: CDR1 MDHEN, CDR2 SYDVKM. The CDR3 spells CASSIVRMSYGYTF. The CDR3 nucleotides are TGTGCCAGCAGCATAGTAAGAATGAGCTATGGCTACACCTTC.

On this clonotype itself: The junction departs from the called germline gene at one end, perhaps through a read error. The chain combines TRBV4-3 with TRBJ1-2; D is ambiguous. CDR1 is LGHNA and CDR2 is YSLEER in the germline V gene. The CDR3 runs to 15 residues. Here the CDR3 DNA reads TGCGCCAGCAGCCGCCGAAAGGTCCTTGACTATGGTTACACCTTC. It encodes CASSRRKVLDYGYTF.

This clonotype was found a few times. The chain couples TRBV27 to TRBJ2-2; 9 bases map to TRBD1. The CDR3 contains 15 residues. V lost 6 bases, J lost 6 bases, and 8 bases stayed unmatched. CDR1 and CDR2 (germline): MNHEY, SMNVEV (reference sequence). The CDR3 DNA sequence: TGTGCCAGCAGCCCTGGGACAGGGAGGGCCGGGGAGCTGTTTTTT. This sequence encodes CASSPGTGRAGELFF.